The present TCR beta chain was sequenced within a study of cytomegalovirus exposure and HLA in healthy donors. Study-wide background: Caucasian-associated ancestry cluster membership applied to about 77% of under 450 genotyped donors.

Unmatched junction bases numbered 13, after V lost 5 bases and J lost 6 bases. This CDR3 region has 17 residues. Germline CDR1 SGHTA, CDR2 FQGTGA. Both 60 Vbeta primers and 13 Jbeta primers went into the PCR. Profiling relied on immunoSEQ multiplex PCR, and the TCRdb table lists in-frame clones only, not all of them. The profile shows 100,000 to 150,000 clones, more than 70% of them singletons. Overall study results and limits: Associated with HLA alleles at 0.05 false discovery rate in a later analysis were about 17,000 TCR beta sequences. Among the sequence variants, a highly shared cluster was likely an artifact of sequencing. Previously analyzed data showed that most TCR beta V segments were productive at a frequency of about 90% or about 30%.

Remarks on this clone: Its cognate antigen is unknown.

V gene TRBV7-3 combines with J gene TRBJ1-5; TRBD1 agrees at 10 bases. Material for sequencing was PBMCs. This sequence was found in a male donor in good health and CMV-seronegative. The CDR3 loop reads CASSRPSGQGCSQPQHF. The CDR3 nucleotides are TGTGCCAGCAGCCGACCCTCGGGACAGGGGTGTAGTCAGCCCCAGCATTTT.